The T cell receptor (beta chain) under discussion was sequenced for a study of identical twins. On this clonotype itself: Its target is unknown.

MiXCR, run by TCRdb on the 5' RACE reads, gives a single entry per CDR3 protein. The sample lists roughly 1,500,000 distinct CDR3 sequences, around 33% seen once, with around 0.3% in the top ten. There are 16 residues in the CDR3. V was trimmed by 2 bases and J by 0 bases, leaving 10 bases between them. Germline CDR1 and CDR2: KGHDR and SFDVKD. Study-wide findings and caveats: Fewer insertions characterized abundant cord blood beta clonotypes, whereas memory repertoires showed none. Out-of-frame beta sequences exhibited a weaker degree of excess twin sharing.

Healthy Caucasians supplied all donations. The sequenced sample was cord blood. The chain joins TRBV24-1 to TRBJ1-5; no clear D gene. This sequence was found in a newborn girl in good health. The CDR3 loop is CATSDWNSDSNQPQHF. The CDR3 DNA follows: TGTGCCACCAGTGATTGGAATTCGGATAGCAATCAGCCCCAGCATTTT.